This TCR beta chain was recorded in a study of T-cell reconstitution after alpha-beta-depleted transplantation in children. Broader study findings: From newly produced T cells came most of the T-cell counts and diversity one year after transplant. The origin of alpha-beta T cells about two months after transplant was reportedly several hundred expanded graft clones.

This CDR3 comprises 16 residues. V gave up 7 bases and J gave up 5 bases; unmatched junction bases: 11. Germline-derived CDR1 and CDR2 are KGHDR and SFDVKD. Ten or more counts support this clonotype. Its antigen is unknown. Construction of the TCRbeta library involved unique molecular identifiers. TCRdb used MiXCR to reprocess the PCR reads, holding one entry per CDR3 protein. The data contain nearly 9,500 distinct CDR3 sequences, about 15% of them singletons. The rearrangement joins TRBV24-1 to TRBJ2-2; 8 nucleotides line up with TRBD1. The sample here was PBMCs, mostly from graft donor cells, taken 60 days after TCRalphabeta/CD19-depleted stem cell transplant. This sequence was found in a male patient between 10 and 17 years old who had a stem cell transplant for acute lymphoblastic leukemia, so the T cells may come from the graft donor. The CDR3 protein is CATSSIGQGQTGELFF. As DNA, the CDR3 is TGTGCCACCAGCTCGATAGGACAGGGTCAAACCGGGGAGCTGTTTTTT.